This TCR beta chain was identified during a study of blood T cell repertoires in COVID-19. The CDR3 is 16 amino acids. V was pared by 1 base and J by 8 bases, with 18 bases between. Per germline, CDR1 MGHRA and CDR2 YSYEKL. What the recovered Cohort 3 donors had was two negative PCRs, clearance, or symptom resolution. Some clones are missing from TCRdb's copy, which holds only in-frame ones; the method was immunoSEQ multiplex PCR. Here the sample spans some 260,000 clones, approximately 90% being singletons. The chain joins TRBV4-1 to TRBJ2-1; D not resolved. This clonotype was sampled from a man aged 40-50 years who had recovered from COVID-19. Sequenced sample: PBMCs or T cells enriched from blood (not recorded which). CDR3 amino acids: CASSQVITTPPHEQFF. The CDR3 coding sequence is TGCGCCAGCAGCCAAGTGATCACTACCCCCCCCCATGAGCAGTTCTTC.